Presented here are 10 T cell receptor beta chains from one specimen sequenced in a study of T cell repertoires in cytomegalovirus infection. TCRdb reanalysed the reads using MiXCR and keeps one entry per CDR3 protein. Among around 130,000 distinct CDR3 sequences listed, approximately 8.8% were seen once. The sample consisted of PBMCs. These receptors were obtained from a human donor in good health (CMV status not recorded). Some clones in this sample may be carry-over from other donors' samples.

Ten or more counts support this clonotype. The V and J genes are TRBV30 and TRBJ2-7, with no clear D. Germline values: CDR1 GTSNPN, CDR2 SVGIG (reference sequence). The CDR3 consists of 11 residues. Trimming stripped 5 bases from V and 3 bases from J, with 8 bases between. The chain's CDR3 is CAWGEGYEQYF. The CDR3 nucleotides are TGTGCCTGGGGAGAAGGCTACGAGCAGTACTTC. The whole variable domain, filled in from reference TRBV30 and TRBJ2-7, reads SQTIHQWPATLVQPVGSPLSLECTVEGTSNPNLYWYRQAAGRGLQLLFYSVGIGQISSEVPQNLSASRPQDRQFILSSKKLLLSDSGFYLCAWGEGYEQYFGPGTRLTVT.

On this clonotype itself: A read error is possible here, since a much larger clone lies one base away. Because it lacks the conserved phenylalanine or tryptophan at the end, this CDR3 is likely a read error. The rearrangement links TRBV7-6 to TRBJ1-1; weak D call: TRBD1 (5 bases). CDR1 and CDR2 (germline): SGHVS, FNYEAQ. This CDR3 is built from 15 residues. Deletions cut 2 bases from V and 5 bases from J, with 15 bases between. CDR3 DNA sequence: TGTGCCAGCAGCTTACGCGTGGGGGATGAAACTGAAGCTTTCTCT. It encodes CASSLRVGDETEAFS.

This clonotype showed up many times. The chain couples TRBV5-1 to TRBJ1-6; no clear D gene. CDR3 size: 16 residues. Trimming left V 1 base short and J 7 bases short, with 15 bases between. CDR1 is SGHRS, CDR2 YFSETQ, per germline. For the CDR3, the DNA is TGCGCCAGCAGCTTGCGGGAGCAAGGGCTCAATTCACCCCTCCACTTT. It translates to CASSLREQGLNSPLHF.

Ten or more counts support this clonotype. V gene TRBV12-5 combines with J gene TRBJ1-5; 7 bases agree with TRBD1. J lost 5 bases, V lost 4 bases, and 8 bases had no gene match. Germline V CDR1 and CDR2: LGHNT, FRNRAP. The CDR3 spans 15 residues. The CDR3, as DNA: TGTGCTAGTGGTTCGACAGGGAATTGGGATCAGCCCCAGCATTTT. Encoded protein: CASGSTGNWDQPQHF. The full variable domain, its missing parts supplied by reference TRBV12-5 and TRBJ1-5, is DARVTQTPRHKVTEMGQEVTMRCQPILGHNTVFWYRQTMMQGLELLAYFRNRAPLDDSGMPKDRFSAEMPDATLATLKIQPSEPRDSAVYFCASGSTGNWDQPQHFGDGTRLSIL.

This clonotype was recorded at least ten times. V and J are TRBV6-6 and TRBJ2-5; D may be TRBD2 (6 bases). Trimming pared 5 bases from V and 5 bases from J, leaving 21 bases between. The CDR3 runs 16 residues. Germline CDR1 MNHNY, CDR2 SVGAGI (reference sequence). The CDR3 is CASSRRGSNLGETQYF. CDR3 bases: TGTGCCAGCAGTCGCCGGGGGTCAAACCTCGGGGAGACCCAGTACTTC.

This clonotype was counted at least ten times. The rearrangement joins TRBV7-9 to TRBJ1-2; maybe TRBD1 (6 bases). Trimming left V 1 base short and J 2 bases short, with 8 bases between. The CDR3 sequence is 14 residues long. Germline values: CDR1 SEHNR, CDR2 FQNEAQ (reference sequence). This CDR3 reads CASSLGRGNYGYTF. The CDR3 bases are TGTGCCAGCAGCTTAGGAAGGGGGAACTATGGCTACACCTTC.

This clonotype was recorded at least ten times. V gene TRBV28 combines with J gene TRBJ2-7; TRBD2 might be the D (5 bases). CDR1 MDHEN and CDR2 SYDVKM come from the germline V gene. V lost 3 bases to trimming and J lost 6 bases, with 9 bases between them. This CDR3 is built from 12 residues. The CDR3 reads CASSLVAGEQYF. As DNA, the CDR3 is TGTGCCAGCAGTTTGGTCGCGGGCGAGCAGTACTTC.

On this clonotype: This clone may be a read error of a much larger clone one base away. The V gene is TRBV7-4, the J gene TRBJ2-1, with no clear D. CDR3 length equals 12 residues. Germline V gene lookup returns CDR1 SGHVT and CDR2 SQSDAQ. CDR3 nucleotide sequence: TGTGCCAACAGCTTCGGTGAGAATGAGCAGTTCTTC. It is translated as CANSFGENEQFF. The full variable domain, in which reference TRBV7-4 and TRBJ2-1 provide the parts outside the CDR3, is GAGVSQSPRYKVAKRGRDVALRCDSISGHVTLYWYRQTLGQGSEVLTYSQSDAQRDKSGRPSGRFSAERPERSVSTLKIQRTEQGDSAVYLCANSFGENEQFFGPGTRLTVL.

The DNA for the CDR3 is TGTGCCAGCAGTTTAAGTGAGGACTCACCCCTCCACTTT. Protein sequence: CASSLSEDSPLHF. This sequence joins TRBV12-3 or TRBV12-4 and TRBJ1-6; no clear D. V lost 2 bases to trimming and J lost 10 bases, with 9 bases between them. CDR3 length: 13 amino acids.

This clonotype was recorded many times. This sequence joins TRBV5-1 and TRBJ2-1, with 10 bases that match TRBD2. The CDR3 has 15 amino acids. The J segment lost 8 bases and the V segment lost 0 bases, leaving 5 bases of the junction unmatched. Germline V gives CDR1 SGHRS, CDR2 YFSETQ. The CDR3: CASSLAAGGPDEQFF. The CDR3 nucleotides are TGCGCCAGCAGCTTGGCAGCGGGGGGGCCGGATGAGCAGTTCTTC.